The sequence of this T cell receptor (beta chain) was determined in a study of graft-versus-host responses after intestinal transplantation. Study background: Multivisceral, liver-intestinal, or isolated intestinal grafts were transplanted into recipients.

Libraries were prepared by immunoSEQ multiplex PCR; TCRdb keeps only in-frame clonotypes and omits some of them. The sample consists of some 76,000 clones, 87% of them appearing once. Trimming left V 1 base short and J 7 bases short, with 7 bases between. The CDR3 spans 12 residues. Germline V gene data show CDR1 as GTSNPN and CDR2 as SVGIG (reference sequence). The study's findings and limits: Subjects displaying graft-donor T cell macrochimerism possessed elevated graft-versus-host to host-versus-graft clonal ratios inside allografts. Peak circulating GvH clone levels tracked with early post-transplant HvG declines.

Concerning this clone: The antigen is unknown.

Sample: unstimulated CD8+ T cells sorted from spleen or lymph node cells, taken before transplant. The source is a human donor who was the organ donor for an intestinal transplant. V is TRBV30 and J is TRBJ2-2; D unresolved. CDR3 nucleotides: TGTGCCTGGAGTGGTCCCCTCGGGGAGCTGTTTTTT. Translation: CAWSGPLGELFF.